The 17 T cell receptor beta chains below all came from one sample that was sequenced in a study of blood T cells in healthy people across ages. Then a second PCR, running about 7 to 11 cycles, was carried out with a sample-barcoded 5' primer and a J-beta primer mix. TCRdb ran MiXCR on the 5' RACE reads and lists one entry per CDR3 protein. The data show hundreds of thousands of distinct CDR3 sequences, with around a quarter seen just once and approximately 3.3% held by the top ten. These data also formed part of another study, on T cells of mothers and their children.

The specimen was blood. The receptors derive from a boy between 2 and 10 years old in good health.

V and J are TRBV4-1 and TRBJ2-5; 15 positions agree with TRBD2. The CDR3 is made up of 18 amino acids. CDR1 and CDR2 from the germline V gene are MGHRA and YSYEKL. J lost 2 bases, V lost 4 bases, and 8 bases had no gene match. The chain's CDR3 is CASSRGLAGGTLQETQYF. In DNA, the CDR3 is TGCGCCAGCAGCCGGGGACTAGCGGGGGGTACTCTTCAAGAGACCCAGTACTTC.

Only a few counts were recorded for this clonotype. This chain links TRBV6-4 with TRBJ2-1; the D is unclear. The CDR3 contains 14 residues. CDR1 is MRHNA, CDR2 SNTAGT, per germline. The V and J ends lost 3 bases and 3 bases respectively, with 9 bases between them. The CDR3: CASSEYGHYNEQFF. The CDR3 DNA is TGTGCCAGCAGTGAGTACGGGCACTACAATGAGCAGTTCTTC.

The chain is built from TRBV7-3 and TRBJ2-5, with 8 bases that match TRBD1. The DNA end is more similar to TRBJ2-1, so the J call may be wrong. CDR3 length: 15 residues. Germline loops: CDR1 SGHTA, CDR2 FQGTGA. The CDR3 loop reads CASSPRGQGLDEQFF. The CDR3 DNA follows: TGTGCCAGCAGTCCTCGAGGACAGGGTCTTGATGAGCAGTTCTTC.

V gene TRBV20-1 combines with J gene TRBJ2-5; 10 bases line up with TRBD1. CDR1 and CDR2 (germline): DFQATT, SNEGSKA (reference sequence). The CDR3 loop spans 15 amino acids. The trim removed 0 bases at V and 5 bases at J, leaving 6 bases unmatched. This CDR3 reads CSARDLTGGYETQYF. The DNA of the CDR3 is TGCAGTGCTAGAGATCTGACAGGGGGCTACGAGACCCAGTACTTC.

This CDR3 reads CASSYSSPADTQYF. The DNA of the CDR3 is TGTGCCAGCAGTTACAGCTCGCCTGCAGATACGCAGTATTTT. V is TRBV6-2 or TRBV6-3 and J is TRBJ2-3; D unclear. The CDR3 contains 14 residues. Germline loops: CDR1 MNHEY, CDR2 SVGEGT. Between the trimmed V and J ends, which lost 2 bases and 4 bases, there was a span of 10 bases.

For the CDR3, the DNA is TGTGCCAGCTCACCACGGCCGGGGGAGGAGACCCAGTACTTC. It translates to CASSPRPGEETQYF. This chain joins TRBV18 and TRBJ2-5, with a possible D match to TRBD2 (6 bases). The length of the CDR3 is 14 residues. V lost 1 base and J 5 bases, leaving 11 bases between the germline ends. From germline, CDR1 is KGHSH and CDR2 LQKENI.

The CDR3 loop reads CARGLAGGGEQFF. Written as DNA, the CDR3 is TGTGCCCGGGGACTAGCGGGAGGAGGTGAGCAGTTCTTC. The rearrangement uses TRBV30 and TRBJ2-1, with TRBD2 identical over 15 bases. The V and J ends lost 8 bases and 9 bases, in that order; junction bases with no gene match: 5. CDR1 and CDR2 from the germline V gene are GTSNPN and SVGIG (reference sequence). The CDR3 length is 13 residues.

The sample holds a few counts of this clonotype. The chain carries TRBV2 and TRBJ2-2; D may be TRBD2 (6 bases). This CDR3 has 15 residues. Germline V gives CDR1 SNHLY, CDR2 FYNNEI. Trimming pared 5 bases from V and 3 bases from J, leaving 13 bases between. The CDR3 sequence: CASSKEAGYTGELFF. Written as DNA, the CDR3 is TGTGCCAGCAGTAAGGAGGCGGGGTACACCGGGGAGCTGTTTTTT.

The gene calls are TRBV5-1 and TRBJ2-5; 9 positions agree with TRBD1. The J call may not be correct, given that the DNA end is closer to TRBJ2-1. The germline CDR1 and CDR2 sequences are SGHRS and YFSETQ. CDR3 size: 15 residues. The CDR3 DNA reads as TGCGCCAGCAGCTTAACTGGACAGGGGCTAGGTGAGCAGTTCTTC. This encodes CASSLTGQGLGEQFF.

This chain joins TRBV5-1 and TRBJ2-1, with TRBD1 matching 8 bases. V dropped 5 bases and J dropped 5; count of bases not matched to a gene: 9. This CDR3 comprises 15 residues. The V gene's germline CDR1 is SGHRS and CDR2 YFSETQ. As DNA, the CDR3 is TGCGCCAGCAGAGCTGCCGGGACAGGCCACAATGAGCAGTTCTTC. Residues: CASRAAGTGHNEQFF. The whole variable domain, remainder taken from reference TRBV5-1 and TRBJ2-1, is KAGVTQTPRYLIKTRGQQVTLSCSPISGHRSVSWYQQTPGQGLQFLFEYFSETQRNKGNFPGRFSGRQFSNSRSEMNVSTLELGDSALYLCASRAAGTGHNEQFFGPGTRLTVL.

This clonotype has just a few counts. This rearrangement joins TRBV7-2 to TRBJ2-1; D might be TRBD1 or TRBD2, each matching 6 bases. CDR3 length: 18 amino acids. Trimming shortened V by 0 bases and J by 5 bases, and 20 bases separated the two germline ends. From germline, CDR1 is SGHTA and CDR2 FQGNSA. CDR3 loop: CASSLAPRRDIGNNEQFF. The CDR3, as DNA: TGTGCCAGCAGCTTAGCGCCGAGGCGGGACATTGGTAACAATGAGCAGTTCTTC.

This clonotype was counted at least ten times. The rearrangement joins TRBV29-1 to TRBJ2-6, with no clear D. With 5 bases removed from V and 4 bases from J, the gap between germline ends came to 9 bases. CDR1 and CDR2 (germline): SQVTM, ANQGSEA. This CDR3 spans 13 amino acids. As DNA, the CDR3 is TGCAGCGTTTACGGGCTCGGGGCCAACGTCCTGACTTTC. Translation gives CSVYGLGANVLTF.

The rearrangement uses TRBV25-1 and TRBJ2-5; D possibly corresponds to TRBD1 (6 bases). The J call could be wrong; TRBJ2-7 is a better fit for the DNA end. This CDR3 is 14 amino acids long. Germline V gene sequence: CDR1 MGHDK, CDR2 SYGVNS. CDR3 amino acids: CASSEWDNSYEQYF. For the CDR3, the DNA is TGTGCCAGCAGTGAATGGGACAACTCCTACGAGCAGTACTTC.

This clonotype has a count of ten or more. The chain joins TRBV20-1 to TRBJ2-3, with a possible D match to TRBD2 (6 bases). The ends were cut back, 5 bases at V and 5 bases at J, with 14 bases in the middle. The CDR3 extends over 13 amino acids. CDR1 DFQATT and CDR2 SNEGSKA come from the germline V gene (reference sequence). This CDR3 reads CSAWRDMIDTQYF. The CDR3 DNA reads TGCAGTGCTTGGCGGGATATGATAGATACGCAGTATTTT.

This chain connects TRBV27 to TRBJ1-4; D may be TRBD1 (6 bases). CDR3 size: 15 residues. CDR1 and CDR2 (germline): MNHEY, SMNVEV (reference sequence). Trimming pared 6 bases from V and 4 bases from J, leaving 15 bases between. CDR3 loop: CASSQQGLGNEKLFF. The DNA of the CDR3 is TGTGCCAGCAGCCAGCAGGGGCTAGGTAATGAAAAACTGTTTTTT.

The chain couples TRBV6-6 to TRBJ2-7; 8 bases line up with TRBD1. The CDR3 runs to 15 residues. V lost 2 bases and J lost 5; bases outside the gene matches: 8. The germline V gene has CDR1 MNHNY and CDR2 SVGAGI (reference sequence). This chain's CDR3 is CASSYPVGQGHEQYF. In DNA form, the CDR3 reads TGTGCCAGCAGTTACCCCGTCGGACAGGGTCACGAGCAGTACTTC.

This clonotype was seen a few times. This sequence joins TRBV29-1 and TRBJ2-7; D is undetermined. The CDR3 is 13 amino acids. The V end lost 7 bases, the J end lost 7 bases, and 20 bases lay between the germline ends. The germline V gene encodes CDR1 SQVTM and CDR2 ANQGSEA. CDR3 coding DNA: TGCAGCGCGGAGTCGGGCCGTGCCTCGGAGCAGTACTTC. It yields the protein CSAESGRASEQYF.